The 21 T cell receptor beta chains below were found in one sample sequenced in a study of shared clonotypes between healthy human individuals. This table comes from immunoSEQ multiplex PCR, and its TCRdb copy is limited to in-frame clones, with some not included. Among more than 850,000 clones listed, approximately 78% were seen once. Sequenced material: memory CD4+ T cells from PBMCs. Noted subset: CD45RA-negative fraction. These receptors originate from a man younger than 35 in good health. Some clones in this sample may be carry-over from other donors' samples.

This rearrangement joins TRBV9 to TRBJ2-5, with 10 bases lining up with TRBD1. This CDR3 has 16 residues. The V gene's germline CDR1 is SGDLS and CDR2 YYNGEE. With V trimmed by 0 bases and J by 1 base, 3 bases remained unmatched. The CDR3 nucleotides are TGTGCCAGCAGCGTAGGTGGGACAGGGGTCCAAGAGACCCAGTACTTC. Translated, it gives CASSVGGTGVQETQYF.

This chain joins TRBV10-3 and TRBJ2-7; a weak D match, TRBD2 (6 bases). Trimming left V 10 bases short and J 2 bases short, with 21 bases between. Germline values: CDR1 ENHRY, CDR2 SYGVKD. This CDR3 has 15 residues. The CDR3 loop is CATKGFQGLTYEQYF. CDR3 DNA: TGTGCCACCAAGGGCTTTCAGGGACTCACCTACGAGCAGTACTTC.

The CDR3 reads CASSENGGAYNEQFF. CDR3 DNA sequence: TGTGCCAGCAGTGAAAATGGAGGGGCCTACAATGAGCAGTTCTTC. This rearrangement joins TRBV6-1 to TRBJ2-1, with D tentatively TRBD2 (6 bases). This CDR3 contains 15 residues. CDR1 is MNHNS, CDR2 SASEGT, per germline. Trimming left V 2 bases short and J 2 bases short, with 10 bases between.

V is TRBV6-5 and J is TRBJ2-4; TRBD1 aligns across 12 bases. The CDR3 length is 15 residues. The germline CDR1 and CDR2 sequences are MNHEY and SVGAGI. Losses at the gene ends were 5 bases for V and 9 bases for J; bases not matched to a gene: 8. The CDR3 here is CASSPPGQGAGIQYF. The CDR3 coding sequence is TGTGCCAGCAGTCCGCCGGGACAGGGGGCCGGCATTCAGTACTTC.

In its sample, this clone was seen a few times. The V and J genes are TRBV10-2 and TRBJ2-7; TRBD2 agrees at 8 bases. With 6 bases clipped from V and 2 bases from J, the junction kept 12 bases outside the gene matches. Germline loops: CDR1 WSHSY, CDR2 SAAADI. CDR3 length: 16 amino acids. The CDR3 sequence is CASSDPPAGGPYEQYF. In DNA, the CDR3 is TGCGCCAGCAGCGACCCACCCGCGGGGGGCCCCTACGAGCAGTACTTC.

The CDR3 here is CASGIRYQETQYF. In nucleotides, the CDR3 is TGTGCCAGTGGCATTAGATACCAAGAGACCCAGTACTTC. The chain links TRBV7-2 to TRBJ2-5; D remains ambiguous. The germline V gene has CDR1 SGHTA and CDR2 FQGNSA. The CDR3 sequence is 13 residues long. V gave up 9 bases and J gave up 0 bases, with 11 bases separating them.

The DNA of the CDR3 is TGTGCCAGCAGCCCAATCCAAAGCAATCAGCCCCAGCATTTT. Its translation is CASSPIQSNQPQHF. The chain recombines TRBV28 with TRBJ1-5; D is unresolved. The CDR3 sequence is 14 residues long. The V end was cut by 6 bases, the J end by 1 base, with 10 bases between. Germline loops: CDR1 MDHEN, CDR2 SYDVKM.

This clone was counted once. The rearrangement joins TRBV30 to TRBJ1-2; TRBD1 might be the D (6 bases). V was shortened by 4 bases and J by 5 bases, with 17 bases between the two germline ends. CDR3 length equals 14 residues. In germline, CDR1 is GTSNPN, CDR2 SVGIG (reference sequence). The CDR3 loop is CAWNLGRGWYGYTF. In DNA form, the CDR3 reads TGTGCCTGGAATCTTGGCAGGGGATGGTATGGCTACACCTTC.

V usage is TRBV5-1 and J usage is TRBJ2-1; 7 bases are shared with TRBD1. The CDR3 contains 16 residues. Germline V gene lookup returns CDR1 SGHRS and CDR2 YFSETQ. Trimming took 4 bases from V and 4 from J; bases not matched to a gene: 11. CDR3 in DNA: TGCGCCAGCAGCAAGCAGGGGGAACCCTATTACAATGAGCAGTTCTTC. Translation: CASSKQGEPYYNEQFF. Full variable domain (rest looked up from reference TRBV5-1 and TRBJ2-1): KAGVTQTPRYLIKTRGQQVTLSCSPISGHRSVSWYQQTPGQGLQFLFEYFSETQRNKGNFPGRFSGRQFSNSRSEMNVSTLELGDSALYLCASSKQGEPYYNEQFFGPGTRLTVL.

V usage is TRBV7-3 and J usage is TRBJ2-7, with 9 positions matching TRBD2. The germline V gene encodes CDR1 SGHTA and CDR2 FQGTGA. J gave up 4 bases and V 3 bases, and 7 bases lay outside the gene matches. This CDR3 contains 15 residues. CDR3 in DNA: TGTGCCAGCAGCTTGGCGGGAGGGCCGCAGTACGAGCAGTACTTC. The encoded protein is CASSLAGGPQYEQYF.

A single count supports this clone. The identical CDR3 is also encoded by other nucleotide sequences in the sample. V is TRBV10-3 and J is TRBJ2-2, with 11 bases aligning to TRBD1. CDR3 size: 15 residues. Trimming removed 2 bases from V and 4 bases from J; junction bases left unmatched: 0. From germline, CDR1 is ENHRY and CDR2 SYGVKD. CDR3 coding DNA: TGTGCCATCAGTGAGGGGACAGGGGGCACCGGGGAGCTGTTTTTT. Residues: CAISEGTGGTGELFF.

The gene calls are TRBV7-9 and TRBJ2-2; 10 bases agree with TRBD2. CDR1 SEHNR and CDR2 FQNEAQ come from the germline V gene (reference sequence). After removal of 6 bases from V and 4 bases from J, the junction contained 5 bases not matched to a gene. CDR3 length: 15 residues. CDR3 coding DNA: TGTGCCAGCAGAGGTAGCGGGAGGATCACCGGGGAGCTGTTTTTT. This codes for CASRGSGRITGELFF.

The chain combines TRBV7-6 with TRBJ2-1; D not resolved. Trimming removed 4 bases from V and 2 bases from J, with 6 bases in between. The CDR3 runs 13 residues. Germline assignment: CDR1 SGHVS and CDR2 FNYEAQ. CDR3 sequence reads: CASSWTAYNEQFF. The CDR3 DNA follows: TGTGCCAGCAGCTGGACGGCCTACAATGAGCAGTTCTTC.

V is TRBV5-4 and J is TRBJ2-5; D may be TRBD2 (5 bases). Germline V gene sequence: CDR1 SGHNT, CDR2 YYREEE (reference sequence). V lost 3 bases and J lost 0, with 12 bases in between. This CDR3 is 15 amino acids long. CDR3 sequence reads: CASSSPLGYQETQYF. The CDR3, as DNA: TGTGCCAGCAGCTCACCACTAGGGTACCAAGAGACCCAGTACTTC.

This clone occurred many times. The chain couples TRBV28 to TRBJ2-7; D possibly corresponds to TRBD2 (6 bases). Deletions cut 6 bases from V and 5 bases from J, with 14 bases between. The CDR3 contains 13 residues. Germline assignment: CDR1 MDHEN and CDR2 SYDVKM. CDR3 nucleotides: TGTGCCAGCAGCCGGGGGATCCCAAACGAGCAGTACTTC. Translating it yields CASSRGIPNEQYF.

This rearrangement joins TRBV19 to TRBJ2-4; D tentatively reads TRBD1 or TRBD2 (5 bases each). The V gene lost 3 bases and the J gene lost 0 bases, with 18 bases spanning the gap. Germline values: CDR1 LNHDA, CDR2 SQIVND (reference sequence). This CDR3 has 18 amino acids. CDR3 DNA: TGTGCCAGTAGTATGGATCGCGGGTCGAGGGGAGCCAAAAACATTCAGTACTTC. Amino acid sequence: CASSMDRGSRGAKNIQYF.

V and J are TRBV30 and TRBJ2-2; 8 nucleotides match TRBD2. The CDR3 covers 15 residues. In germline, CDR1 is GTSNPN, CDR2 SVGIG (reference sequence). The ends lost 2 bases at V and 0 bases at J; junction bases unmatched: 2. This CDR3 is CAWSTAGANTGELFF. In nucleotides, the CDR3 is TGTGCCTGGAGTACAGCGGGGGCGAACACCGGGGAGCTGTTTTTT. Full variable domain (remainder filled in from reference TRBV30 and TRBJ2-2): SQTIHQWPATLVQPVGSPLSLECTVEGTSNPNLYWYRQAAGRGLQLLFYSVGIGQISSEVPQNLSASRPQDRQFILSSKKLLLSDSGFYLCAWSTAGANTGELFFGEGSRLTVL.

The rearrangement uses TRBV5-1 and TRBJ1-2, with D possibly TRBD1 on 5 matching bases. Germline values: CDR1 SGHRS, CDR2 YFSETQ. Trimming stripped 4 bases from V and 4 bases from J, with 14 bases between. The CDR3 spans 14 residues. CDR3 DNA sequence: TGCGCCAGCAGCCAGGGTGGGGCACTCTATGGCTACACCTTC. Protein sequence: CASSQGGALYGYTF. The whole variable domain, filled in from reference TRBV5-1 and TRBJ1-2, reads KAGVTQTPRYLIKTRGQQVTLSCSPISGHRSVSWYQQTPGQGLQFLFEYFSETQRNKGNFPGRFSGRQFSNSRSEMNVSTLELGDSALYLCASSQGGALYGYTFGSGTRLTVV.

Only a few counts were recorded for this clone. The chain joins TRBV4-1 to TRBJ2-3; D remains ambiguous. The CDR3 runs 14 residues. V was cut by 0 bases and J by 2 bases, with 6 bases left in between. CDR1 and CDR2 from the germline V gene are MGHRA and YSYEKL. In DNA, the CDR3 is TGCGCCAGCAGCCAAGATCGGAACACAGATACGCAGTATTTT. Encoded protein: CASSQDRNTDTQYF.

A few counts support this clone. The CDR3 DNA sequence: TGTGCCAGCAGTGGAGTTAACACTGAAGCTTTCTTT. It is translated as CASSGVNTEAFF. This chain joins TRBV5-6 and TRBJ1-1, with D unclear. The CDR3 consists of 12 residues. Trimming stripped 5 bases from V and 2 bases from J, with 7 bases between. Germline loops: CDR1 SGHDT, CDR2 YYEEEE.

The J gene is TRBJ1-1, the V gene TRBV27; 7 bases are a match to TRBD1. Per germline, CDR1 MNHEY and CDR2 SMNVEV (reference sequence). The ends lost 5 bases at V and 4 bases at J; junction bases unmatched: 10. The length of the CDR3 is 15 residues. The CDR3 is CASSPRTGVPTEAFF. CDR3 nucleotides: TGTGCCAGCAGTCCCAGGACAGGAGTTCCCACTGAAGCTTTCTTT.